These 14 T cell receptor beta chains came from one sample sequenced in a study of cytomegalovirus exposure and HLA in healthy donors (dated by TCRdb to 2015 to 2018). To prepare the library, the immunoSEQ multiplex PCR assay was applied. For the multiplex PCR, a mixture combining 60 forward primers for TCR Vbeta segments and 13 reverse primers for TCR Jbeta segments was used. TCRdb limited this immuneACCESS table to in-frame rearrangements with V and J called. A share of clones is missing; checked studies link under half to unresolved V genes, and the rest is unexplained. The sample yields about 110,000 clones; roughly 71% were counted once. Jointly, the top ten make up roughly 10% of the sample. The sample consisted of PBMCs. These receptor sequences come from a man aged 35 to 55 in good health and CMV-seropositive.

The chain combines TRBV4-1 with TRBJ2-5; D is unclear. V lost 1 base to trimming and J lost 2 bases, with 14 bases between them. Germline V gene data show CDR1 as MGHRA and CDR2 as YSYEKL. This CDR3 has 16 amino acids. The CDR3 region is CASSQVLDLVQETQYF. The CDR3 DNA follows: TGCGCCAGCAGCCAAGTTCTCGACTTAGTACAAGAGACCCAGTACTTC.

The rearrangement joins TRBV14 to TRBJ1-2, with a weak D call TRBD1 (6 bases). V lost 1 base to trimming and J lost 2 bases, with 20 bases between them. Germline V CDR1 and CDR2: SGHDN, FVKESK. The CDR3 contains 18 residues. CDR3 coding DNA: TGTGCCAGCAGCCAAGGAGACTGGGTCAGGGGTGTAAACTATGGCTACACCTTC. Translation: CASSQGDWVRGVNYGYTF. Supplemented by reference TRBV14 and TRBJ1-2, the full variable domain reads EAGVTQFPSHSVIEKGQTVTLRCDPISGHDNLYWYRRVMGKEIKFLLHFVKESKQDESGMPNNRFLAERTGGTYSTLKVQPAELEDSGVYFCASSQGDWVRGVNYGYTFGSGTRLTVV.

The CDR3 here is CASSPTGAFTDTQYF. CDR3 coding DNA: TGTGCCAGCAGCCCCACAGGGGCCTTCACAGATACGCAGTATTTT. This rearrangement joins TRBV9 to TRBJ2-3, with 7 bases that match TRBD1. The CDR3 sequence is 15 residues long. Trimming took 4 bases from V and 2 from J; bases not matched to a gene: 7. Germline V gives CDR1 SGDLS, CDR2 YYNGEE.

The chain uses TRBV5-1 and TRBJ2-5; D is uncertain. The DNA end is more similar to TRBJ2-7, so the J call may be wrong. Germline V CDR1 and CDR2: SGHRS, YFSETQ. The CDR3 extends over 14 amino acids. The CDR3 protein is CASSFSLDSYEQYF. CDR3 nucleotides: TGCGCCAGCAGCTTTTCTCTAGACTCCTACGAGCAGTACTTC.

The CDR3 spells CASSLHNSYNEQFF. CDR3 coding DNA: TGTGCCAGCAGCTTACACAATTCCTACAATGAGCAGTTCTTC. This sequence joins TRBV7-2 and TRBJ2-1; D not certain. Trimming cost V 2 bases and J 1 base, with 6 bases left between them. Germline loops: CDR1 SGHTA, CDR2 FQGNSA. This CDR3 comprises 14 residues.

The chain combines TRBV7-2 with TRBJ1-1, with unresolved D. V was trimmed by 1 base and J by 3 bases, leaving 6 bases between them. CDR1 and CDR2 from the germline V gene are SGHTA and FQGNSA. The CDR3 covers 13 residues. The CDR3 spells CASSLVPDTEAFF. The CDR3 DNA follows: TGTGCCAGCAGCTTAGTCCCCGACACTGAAGCTTTCTTT.

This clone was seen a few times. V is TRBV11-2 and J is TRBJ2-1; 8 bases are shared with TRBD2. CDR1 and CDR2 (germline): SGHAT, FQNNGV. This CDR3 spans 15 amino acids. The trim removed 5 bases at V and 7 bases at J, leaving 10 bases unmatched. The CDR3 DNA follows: TGTGCCAGCAGCAAACCGGGACTAGGCTGGAATGAGCAGTTCTTC. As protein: CASSKPGLGWNEQFF.

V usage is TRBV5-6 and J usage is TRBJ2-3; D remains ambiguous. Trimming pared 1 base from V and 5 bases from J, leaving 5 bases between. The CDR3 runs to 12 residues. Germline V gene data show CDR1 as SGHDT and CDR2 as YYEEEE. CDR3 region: CASSLILDTQYF. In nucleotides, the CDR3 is TGTGCCAGCAGCTTGATCCTAGATACGCAGTATTTT.

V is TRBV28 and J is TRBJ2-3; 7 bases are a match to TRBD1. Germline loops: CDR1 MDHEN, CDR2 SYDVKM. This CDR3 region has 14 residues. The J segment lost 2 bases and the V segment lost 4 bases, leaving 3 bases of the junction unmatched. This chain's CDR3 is CASSSGTATDTQYF. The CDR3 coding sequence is TGTGCCAGCAGTTCCGGGACAGCCACAGATACGCAGTATTTT. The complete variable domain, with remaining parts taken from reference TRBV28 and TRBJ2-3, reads DVKVTQSSRYLVKRTGEKVFLECVQDMDHENMFWYRQDPGLGLRLIYFSYDVKMKEKGDIPEGYSVSREKKERFSLILESASTNQTSMYLCASSSGTATDTQYFGPGTRLTVL.

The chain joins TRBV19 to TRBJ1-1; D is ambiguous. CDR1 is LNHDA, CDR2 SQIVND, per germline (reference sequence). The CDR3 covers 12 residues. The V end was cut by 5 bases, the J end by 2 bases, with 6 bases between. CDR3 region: CASSQTNTEAFF. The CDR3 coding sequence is TGTGCCAGTAGTCAGACAAACACTGAAGCTTTCTTT.

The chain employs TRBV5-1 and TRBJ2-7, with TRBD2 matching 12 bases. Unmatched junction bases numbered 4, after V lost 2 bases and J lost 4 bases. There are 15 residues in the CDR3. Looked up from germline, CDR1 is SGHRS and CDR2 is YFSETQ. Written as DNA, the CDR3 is TGCGCCAGCAGCTTCGGACTAGCGGGACCGTACGAGCAGTACTTC. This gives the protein CASSFGLAGPYEQYF.

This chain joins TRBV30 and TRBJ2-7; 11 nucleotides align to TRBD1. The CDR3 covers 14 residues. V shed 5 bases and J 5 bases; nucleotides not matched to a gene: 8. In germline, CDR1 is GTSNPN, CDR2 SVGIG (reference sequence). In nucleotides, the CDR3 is TGTGCCTGGGATCCGGGACAGGGGGGCCACGAGCAGTACTTC. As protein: CAWDPGQGGHEQYF.

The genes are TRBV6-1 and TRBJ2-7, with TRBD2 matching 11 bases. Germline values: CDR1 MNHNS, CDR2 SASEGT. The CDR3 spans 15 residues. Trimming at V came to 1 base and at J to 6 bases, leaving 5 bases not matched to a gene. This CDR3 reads CASSEGSSGRFEQYV. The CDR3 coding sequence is TGTGCCAGCAGTGAAGGGTCTAGCGGGAGGTTCGAGCAGTACGTC.

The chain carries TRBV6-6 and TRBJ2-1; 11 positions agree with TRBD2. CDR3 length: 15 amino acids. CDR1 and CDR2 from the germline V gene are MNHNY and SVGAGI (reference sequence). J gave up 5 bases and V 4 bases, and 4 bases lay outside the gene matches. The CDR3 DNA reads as TGTGCCAGCAGTTCCGGGACTAGCGGAAACAATGAGCAGTTCTTC. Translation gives CASSSGTSGNNEQFF.